This TCR beta chain comes out of a study of OX40 agonist ivuxolimab in advanced cancers. Across the whole study: Patients' therapy was ivuxolimab, an antibody that acts as an agonist of OX40 (CD134). Checkpoint inhibitors had been given previously to about 40% of patients.

Study-wide results and caveats: Those patients achieving a partial response at 0.1-3.0 mg/kg showed among the lowest clonal expansion.

V lost 3 bases, J lost 6 bases, and 2 bases stayed unmatched. This CDR3 contains 14 residues. The germline CDR1 and CDR2 sequences are SGHDN and FVKESK. This clone was counted between two and nine times. The antigen remains unidentified. Assay used: immunoSEQ multiplex PCR; TCRdb lists only in-frame clones, some missing. The data show roughly 44,000 clones, about 85% seen once. Baseline, cycle 4 day 1, and cycle 7 day 1 were the blood sampling points. The sample in question was CD4+ or CD8+ T cells sorted from blood, obtained in a trial of the OX40 agonist ivuxolimab. The receptor comes from an adult with an advanced solid tumor such as melanoma, head and neck, liver or kidney cancer. The chain joins TRBV14 to TRBJ2-1; 10 bases match TRBD1. The CDR3 loop reads CASSHRDRGNEQFF. In DNA, the CDR3 is TGTGCCAGCAGCCACCGGGACAGGGGCAATGAGCAGTTCTTC.